This TCR beta chain appears in the sequencing data of a study of regulatory T cells in long-lasting Graves disease. The germline V gene encodes CDR1 LNHDA and CDR2 SQIVND (reference sequence). V gave up 8 bases and J gave up 3 bases; unmatched junction bases: 10. This CDR3 region has 14 residues. Arm-PCR of CDR3 regions with iRepertoire HTBI primers generated TCR beta libraries. TCRdb processed the multiplex PCR reads anew with MiXCR; each CDR3 protein has one entry. This sample has 310,000 or so distinct CDR3 sequences; around 21% occur once, and the top ten carry around three fifths. Only a few counts were recorded for this clonotype. Time point given: persistent/refractory GD, antithyroid drugs over 5 years with positive TRAb. Researchers made the TCR library from RNA that was extracted from PBMCs.

This receptor was taken from a female donor with Graves disease. The sequences come from peripheral blood mononuclear cells (PBMCs), collected when the disease was refractory, from a patient treated with antithyroid drugs. This chain joins TRBV19 and TRBJ2-7; 7 bases align to TRBD2. CDR3 DNA sequence: TGTGCCAGTCCGGGGGGAATTTGTCACTACGAGCAGTACTTC. Amino acid sequence: CASPGGICHYEQYF.